The 2 T cell receptor beta chains reported below all come from one sample, sequenced in a study of shared clonotypes between healthy human individuals. Profiled with immunoSEQ multiplex PCR; TCRdb holds only in-frame clones, not every one. The sample has roughly 2 million clones; 95% are singletons. The sequencing input was naive CD4+ T cells sorted from blood. Indicated subset: CD45RA+ positively selected. These receptors all stem from a man aged 18 to 29 in good health.

The chain employs TRBV6-5 and TRBJ1-5, with 9 bases matching TRBD1. This CDR3 comprises 15 residues. CDR1 is MNHEY and CDR2 is SVGAGI in the germline V gene. J gave up 3 bases and V 7 bases, and 7 bases lay outside the gene matches. The CDR3 DNA follows: TGTGCCAGCACCGCCGGGACAGGGTTCAATCAGCCCCAGCATTTT. Protein: CASTAGTGFNQPQHF.

This chain joins TRBV5-1 and TRBJ2-1; no definite D call. The CDR3 totals 15 residues. Trimming left V 5 bases short and J 0 bases short, with 12 bases between. Looked up from germline, CDR1 is SGHRS and CDR2 is YFSETQ. Here the CDR3 reads CASSLGSNSYNEQFF. In nucleotides, the CDR3 is TGCGCCAGCAGTCTGGGGTCCAACTCCTACAATGAGCAGTTCTTC.